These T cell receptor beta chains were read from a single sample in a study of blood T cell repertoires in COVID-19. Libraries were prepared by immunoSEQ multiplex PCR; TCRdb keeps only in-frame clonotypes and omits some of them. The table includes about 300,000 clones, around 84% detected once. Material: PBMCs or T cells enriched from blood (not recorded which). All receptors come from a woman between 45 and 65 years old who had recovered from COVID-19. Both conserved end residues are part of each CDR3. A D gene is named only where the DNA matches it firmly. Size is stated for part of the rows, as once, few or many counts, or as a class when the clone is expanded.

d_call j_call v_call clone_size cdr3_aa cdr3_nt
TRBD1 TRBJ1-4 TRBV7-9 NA CASSLGQGAQNNEKLFF TGTGCCAGCAGCCTTGGACAGGGGGCGCAAAATAATGAAAAACTGTTTTTT
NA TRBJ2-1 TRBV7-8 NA CASSLARVSSSGIYNEQFF TGTGCCAGCAGCTTAGCCCGGGTTAGTAGTAGCGGAATCTACAATGAGCAGTTCTTC
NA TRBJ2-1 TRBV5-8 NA CASSLGRASNEQFF TGTGCCAGCAGCTTGGGGCGGGCGAGCAATGAGCAGTTCTTC
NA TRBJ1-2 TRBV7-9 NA CASSKGDTYNYGYTF TGTGCCAGCAGCAAAGGGGACACCTATAACTATGGCTACACCTTC
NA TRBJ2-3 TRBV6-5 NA CASSYNPRADTQYF TGTGCCAGCAGTTACAACCCTCGGGCAGATACGCAGTATTTT
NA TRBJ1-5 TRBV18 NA CASSPSGLTWEGRNQPQHF TGTGCCAGCTCACCTTCAGGTCTTACTTGGGAGGGCCGCAATCAGCCCCAGCATTTT
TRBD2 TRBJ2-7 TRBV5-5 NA CASSMGLAGGQDEQYF TGTGCCAGCAGCATGGGACTAGCGGGAGGGCAGGACGAGCAGTACTTC
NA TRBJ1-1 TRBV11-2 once CASSLGLLNTEAFF TGTGCCAGCAGCTTAGGGCTTCTGAACACTGAAGCTTTCTTT
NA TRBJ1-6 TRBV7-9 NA CASSLVRGPYSPLHF TGTGCCAGCAGCTTAGTGCGGGGGCCGTATTCACCCCTCCACTTT
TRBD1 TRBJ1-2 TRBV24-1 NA CATSDFRTGSGYTF TGTGCCACCAGTGATTTTAGGACAGGGAGTGGCTACACCTTC
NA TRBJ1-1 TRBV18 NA CASSPPWGVDTEAFF TGTGCCAGCTCACCACCGTGGGGGGTGGACACTGAAGCTTTCTTT
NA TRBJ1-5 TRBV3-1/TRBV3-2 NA CASSQVRDQPQHF TGTGCCAGCAGCCAAGTACGGGATCAGCCCCAGCATTTT
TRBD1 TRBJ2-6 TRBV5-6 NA CASSRTGWSSGANVLTF TGTGCCAGCAGCCGGACAGGGTGGAGCTCTGGGGCCAACGTCCTGACTTTC
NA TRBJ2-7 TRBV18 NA CASSPPAGVYEQYF TGTGCCAGCTCACCACCGGCAGGGGTCTACGAGCAGTACTTC
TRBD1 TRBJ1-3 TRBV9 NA CASSEGQGDISGNTIYF TGTGCCAGCAGCGAAGGACAGGGGGATATCTCTGGAAACACCATATATTTT
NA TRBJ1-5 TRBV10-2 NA CASSDGGYNNQPQHF TGCGCCAGCAGTGACGGGGGGTACAACAATCAGCCCCAGCATTTT
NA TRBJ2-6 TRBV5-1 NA CASSSGGSGANVLTF TGCGCCAGCAGCAGCGGTGGCTCTGGGGCCAACGTCCTGACTTTC
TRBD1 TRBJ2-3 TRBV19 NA CASWDSEGRTSTDTQYF TGTGCCAGTTGGGACAGCGAAGGACGGACTAGCACAGATACGCAGTATTTT
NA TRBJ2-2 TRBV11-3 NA CASSLDAFTGELFF TGTGCCAGCAGCTTAGATGCGTTCACCGGGGAGCTGTTTTTT
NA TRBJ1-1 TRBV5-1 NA CASSSRDLDQGAFF TGCGCCAGCAGCTCCCGGGACTTAGATCAAGGGGCTTTCTTT
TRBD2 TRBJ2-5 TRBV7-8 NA CASSPTTSGGVGTQYF TGTGCCAGCAGCCCGACGACTAGCGGGGGGGTGGGGACCCAGTACTTC
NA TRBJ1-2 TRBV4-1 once CASSQAPGPYGYTF TGCGCCAGCAGCCAAGCCCCAGGGCCCTATGGCTACACCTTC
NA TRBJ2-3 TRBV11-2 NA CASSLVTGLITDTQYF TGTGCCAGCAGCTTAGTGACGGGACTGATCACAGATACGCAGTATTTT
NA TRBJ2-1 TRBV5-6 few CASSYNTRYNEQFF TGTGCCAGCAGTTACAATACTAGGTACAATGAGCAGTTCTTC
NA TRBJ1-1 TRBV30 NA CAWVGTGFWGGAFF TGTGCCTGGGTTGGAACAGGGTTTTGGGGTGGAGCTTTCTTT
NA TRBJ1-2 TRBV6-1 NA CASSEDWGGPNYGYTF TGTGCCAGCAGTGAAGATTGGGGAGGCCCTAACTATGGCTACACCTTC
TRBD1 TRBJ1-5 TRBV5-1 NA CASSLETGVQPQHF TGCGCCAGCAGCTTGGAGACAGGGGTGCAGCCCCAGCATTTT
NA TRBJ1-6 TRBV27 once CASSLFIQGSPLHF TGTGCCAGCAGTTTATTTATCCAGGGTTCACCCCTCCACTTT
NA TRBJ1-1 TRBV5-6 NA CASSLVGGSTMNTEAFF TGTGCCAGCAGCTTGGTGGGGGGATCCACCATGAACACTGAAGCTTTCTTT
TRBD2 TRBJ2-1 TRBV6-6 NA CASSLRTSGLNEQFF TGTGCCAGCAGTTTACGGACTAGCGGGCTCAATGAGCAGTTCTTC
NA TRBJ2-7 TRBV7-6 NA CASSPGTRAYEQYF TGTGCCAGCAGCCCCGGGACACGGGCCTACGAGCAGTACTTC
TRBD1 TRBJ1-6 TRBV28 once CASSTYRGMNSPLHF TGTGCCAGCAGTACCTACAGGGGGATGAATTCACCCCTCCACTTT
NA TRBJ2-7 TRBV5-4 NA CASSLDGSGGVYEQYF TGTGCCAGCAGCTTGGACGGGAGTGGCGGAGTGTACGAGCAGTACTTC
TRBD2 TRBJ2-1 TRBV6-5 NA CASSYPLAGPNNEQFF TGTGCCAGCAGTTACCCGCTAGCGGGACCGAACAATGAGCAGTTCTTC